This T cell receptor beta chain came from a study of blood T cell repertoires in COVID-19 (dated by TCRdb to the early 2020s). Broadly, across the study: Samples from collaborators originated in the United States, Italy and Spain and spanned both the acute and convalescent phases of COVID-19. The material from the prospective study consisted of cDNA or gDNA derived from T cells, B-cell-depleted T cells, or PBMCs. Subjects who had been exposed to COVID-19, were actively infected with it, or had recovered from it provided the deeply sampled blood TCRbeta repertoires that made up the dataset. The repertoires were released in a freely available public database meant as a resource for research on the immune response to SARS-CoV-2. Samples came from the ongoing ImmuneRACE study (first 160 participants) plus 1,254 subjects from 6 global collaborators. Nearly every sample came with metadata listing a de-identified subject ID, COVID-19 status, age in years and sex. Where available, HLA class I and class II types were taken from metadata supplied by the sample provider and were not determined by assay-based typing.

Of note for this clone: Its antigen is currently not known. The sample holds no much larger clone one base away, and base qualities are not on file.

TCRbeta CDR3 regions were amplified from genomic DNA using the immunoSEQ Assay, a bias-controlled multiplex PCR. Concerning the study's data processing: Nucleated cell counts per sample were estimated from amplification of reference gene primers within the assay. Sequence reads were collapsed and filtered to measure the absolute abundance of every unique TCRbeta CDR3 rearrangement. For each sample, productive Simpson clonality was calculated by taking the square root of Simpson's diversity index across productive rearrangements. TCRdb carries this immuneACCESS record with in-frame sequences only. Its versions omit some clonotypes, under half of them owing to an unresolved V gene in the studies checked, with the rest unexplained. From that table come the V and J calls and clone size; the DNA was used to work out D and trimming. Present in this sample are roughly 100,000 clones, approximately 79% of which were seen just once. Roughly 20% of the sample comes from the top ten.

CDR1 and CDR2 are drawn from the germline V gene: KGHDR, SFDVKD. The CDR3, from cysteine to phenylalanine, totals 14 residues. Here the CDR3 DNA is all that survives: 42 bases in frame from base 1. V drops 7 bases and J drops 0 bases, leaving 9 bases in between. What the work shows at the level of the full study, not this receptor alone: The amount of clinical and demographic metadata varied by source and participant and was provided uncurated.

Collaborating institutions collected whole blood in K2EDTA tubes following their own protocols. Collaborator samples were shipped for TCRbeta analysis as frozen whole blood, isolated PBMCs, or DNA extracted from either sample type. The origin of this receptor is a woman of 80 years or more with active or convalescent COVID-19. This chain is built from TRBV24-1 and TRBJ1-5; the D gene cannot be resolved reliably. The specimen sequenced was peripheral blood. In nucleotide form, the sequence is TGTGCCACCAGCCTCGGGGATAGCAATCAGCCCCAGCATTTT. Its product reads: CATSLGDSNQPQHF.